This record concerns one T cell receptor beta chain sequence. What it binds is unknown. Researchers ran the PCR with 60 Vbeta and 13 Jbeta primers. In the source study's methods: An analysis performed later counted roughly 80 million unique TCR beta chains (roughly 11 million of them shared). Assay: immunoSEQ multiplex PCR; the TCRdb copy retains only in-frame clones and omits some. D and trimming were read from the DNA, whereas the V and J calls and clone size are those reported in that table. The table includes 85,000 to 100,000 clones, around nine tenths detected once. This CDR3 contains 13 residues. V was clipped by 4 bases and J by 5 bases, with 12 bases between them. Per germline, CDR1 SGHRS and CDR2 YFSETQ. This entry belongs to a study of cytomegalovirus exposure and HLA in healthy donors. Overall study findings and caveats: A later analysis showed HLA-associated TCR beta chains outstripping equally common others in clonal expansion. No immune exposure information besides CMV serostatus was available. A few chains linked to CMV were shown in vitro to be specific for CMV antigens.

Input material: PBMCs. This chain joins TRBV5-1 and TRBJ1-1, with D perhaps TRBD1 (6 bases). This clonotype originated in a man aged 25-45 years in good health and CMV-seropositive. CDR3 sequence: CASSPDQGTEAFF. In DNA, the CDR3 is TGCGCCAGCAGCCCAGATCAGGGGACTGAAGCTTTCTTT.